This T cell receptor (beta chain) was sequenced in a study of cytomegalovirus exposure and HLA in healthy donors. J lost 8 bases, V lost 2 bases, and 0 bases had no gene match. From germline, CDR1 is MNHEY and CDR2 SMNVEV (reference sequence). The CDR3 is made up of 14 amino acids. PCR used 60 Vbeta primers and 13 Jbeta primers. Repertoires were generated with immunoSEQ multiplex PCR, while TCRdb's copy carries only in-frame clones and drops some. The table lists tens of thousands of clones, around two fifths of them singletons, with around 2% in the top ten. Sequenced input: PBMCs. The gene calls are TRBV27 and TRBJ2-2; 12 nucleotides align to TRBD2. This receptor was taken from a woman in her forties or fifties in good health and CMV-seronegative. CDR3 bases: TGTGCCAGCAGTTTAGGACTAGCGGGAGGGGAGCTGTTTTTT. Its translation: CASSLGLAGGELFF.